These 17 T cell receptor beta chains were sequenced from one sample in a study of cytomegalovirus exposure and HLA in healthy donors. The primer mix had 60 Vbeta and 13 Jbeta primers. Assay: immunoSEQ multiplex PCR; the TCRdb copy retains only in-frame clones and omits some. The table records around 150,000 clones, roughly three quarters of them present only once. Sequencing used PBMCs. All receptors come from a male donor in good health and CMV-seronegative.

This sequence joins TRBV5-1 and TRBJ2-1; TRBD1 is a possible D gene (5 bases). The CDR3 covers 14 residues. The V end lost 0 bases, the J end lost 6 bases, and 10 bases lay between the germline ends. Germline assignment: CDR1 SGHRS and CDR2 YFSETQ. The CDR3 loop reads CASSLARQSNEQFF. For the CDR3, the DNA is TGCGCCAGCAGCTTGGCCCGACAGTCCAATGAGCAGTTCTTC. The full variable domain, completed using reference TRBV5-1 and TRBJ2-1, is KAGVTQTPRYLIKTRGQQVTLSCSPISGHRSVSWYQQTPGQGLQFLFEYFSETQRNKGNFPGRFSGRQFSNSRSEMNVSTLELGDSALYLCASSLARQSNEQFFGPGTRLTVL.

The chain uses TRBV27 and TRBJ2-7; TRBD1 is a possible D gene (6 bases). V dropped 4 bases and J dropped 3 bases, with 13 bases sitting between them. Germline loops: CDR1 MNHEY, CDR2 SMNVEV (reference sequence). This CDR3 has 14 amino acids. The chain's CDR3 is CASSYGTRGYEQYF. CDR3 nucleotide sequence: TGTGCCAGCAGTTACGGGACACGGGGCTACGAGCAGTACTTC.

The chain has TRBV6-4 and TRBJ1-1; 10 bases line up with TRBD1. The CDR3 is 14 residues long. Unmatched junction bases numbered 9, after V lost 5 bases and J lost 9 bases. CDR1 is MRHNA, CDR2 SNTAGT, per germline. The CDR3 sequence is CASSPHGQGDKAFF. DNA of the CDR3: TGTGCCAGCAGTCCCCACGGACAGGGGGATAAAGCTTTCTTT.

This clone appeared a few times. CDR3 sequence (DNA): TGCGCCAGCATAAAGGACAGGGAGGTGAACACTGAAGCTTTCTTT. Amino acids: CASIKDREVNTEAFF. The chain carries TRBV10-2 and TRBJ1-1; 8 positions match TRBD1. The CDR3 is 15 residues long. Germline CDR1 reads WSHSY; CDR2 reads SAAADI. V lost 7 bases to trimming and J lost 0 bases; unmatched junction nucleotides: 7.

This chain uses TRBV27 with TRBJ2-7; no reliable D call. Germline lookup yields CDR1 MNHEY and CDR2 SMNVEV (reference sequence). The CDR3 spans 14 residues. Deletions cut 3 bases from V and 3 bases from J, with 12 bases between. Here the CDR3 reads CASSLAVEFYEQYF. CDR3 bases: TGTGCCAGCAGTTTGGCCGTGGAGTTCTACGAGCAGTACTTC.

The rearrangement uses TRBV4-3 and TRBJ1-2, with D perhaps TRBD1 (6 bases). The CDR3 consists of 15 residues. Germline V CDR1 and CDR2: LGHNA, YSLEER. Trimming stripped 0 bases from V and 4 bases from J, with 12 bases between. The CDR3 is CASSQDSGGAYGYTF. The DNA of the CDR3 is TGCGCCAGCAGCCAAGATTCCGGGGGGGCCTATGGCTACACCTTC.

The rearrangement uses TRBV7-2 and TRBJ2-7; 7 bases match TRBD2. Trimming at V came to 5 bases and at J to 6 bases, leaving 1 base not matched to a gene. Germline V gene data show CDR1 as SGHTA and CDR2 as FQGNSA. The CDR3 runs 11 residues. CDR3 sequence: CASSSGVEQYF. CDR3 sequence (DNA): TGTGCCAGCAGCAGCGGGGTCGAGCAGTACTTC. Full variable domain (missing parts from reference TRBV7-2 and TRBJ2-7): GAGVSQSPSNKVTEKGKDVELRCDPISGHTALYWYRQSLGQGLEFLIYFQGNSAPDKSGLPSDRFSAERTGGSVSTLTIQRTQQEDSAVYLCASSSGVEQYFGPGTRLTVT.

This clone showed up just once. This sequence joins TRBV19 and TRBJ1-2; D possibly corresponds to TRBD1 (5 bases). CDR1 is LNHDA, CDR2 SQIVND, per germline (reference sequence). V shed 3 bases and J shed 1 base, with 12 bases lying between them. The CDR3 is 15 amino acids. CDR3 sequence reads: CASSIAPGDNYGYTF. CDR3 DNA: TGTGCCAGTAGTATCGCCCCGGGGGATAACTATGGCTACACCTTC.

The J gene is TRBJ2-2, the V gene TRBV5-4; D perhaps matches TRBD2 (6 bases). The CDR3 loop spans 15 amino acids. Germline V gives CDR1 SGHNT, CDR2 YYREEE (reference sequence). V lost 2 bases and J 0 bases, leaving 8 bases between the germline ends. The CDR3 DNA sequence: TGTGCCAGCAGCTTAGTAGCGGCGAACACCGGGGAGCTGTTTTTT. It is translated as CASSLVAANTGELFF.

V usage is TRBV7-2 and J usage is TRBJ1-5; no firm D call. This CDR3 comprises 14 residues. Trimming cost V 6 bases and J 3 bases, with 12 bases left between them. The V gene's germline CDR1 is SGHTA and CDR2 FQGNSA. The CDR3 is CASSLGGFNQPQHF. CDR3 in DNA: TGTGCCAGCAGTCTTGGAGGGTTCAATCAGCCCCAGCATTTT.

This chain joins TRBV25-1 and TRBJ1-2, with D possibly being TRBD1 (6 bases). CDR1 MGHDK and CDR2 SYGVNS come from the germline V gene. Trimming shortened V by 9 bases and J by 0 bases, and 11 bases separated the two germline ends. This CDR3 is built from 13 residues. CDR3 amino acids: CASSRGTNYGYTF. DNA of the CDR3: TGTGCCAGTTCCAGGGGAACTAACTATGGCTACACCTTC.

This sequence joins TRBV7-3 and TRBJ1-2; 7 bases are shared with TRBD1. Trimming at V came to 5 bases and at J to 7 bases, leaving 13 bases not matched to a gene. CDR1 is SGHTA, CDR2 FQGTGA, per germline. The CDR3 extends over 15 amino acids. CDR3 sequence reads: CASSPKGVQGVGYTF. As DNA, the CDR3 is TGTGCCAGCAGCCCTAAGGGGGTTCAGGGGGTTGGCTACACCTTC.

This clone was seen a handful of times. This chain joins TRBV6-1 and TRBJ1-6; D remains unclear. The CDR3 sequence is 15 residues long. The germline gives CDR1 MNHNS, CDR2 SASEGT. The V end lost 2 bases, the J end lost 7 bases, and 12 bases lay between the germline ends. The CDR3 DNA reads TGTGCCAGCAGTGAATCATCCTCGGGGAATTCACCCCTCCACTTT. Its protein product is CASSESSSGNSPLHF.

This CDR3 reads CASSNDITGYYGYTF. The CDR3 nucleotides read TGTGCCAGCAGCAACGACATAACAGGGTATTATGGCTACACCTTC. This chain joins TRBV6-1 and TRBJ1-2, with D perhaps matching TRBD1 (6 bases). V was clipped by 6 bases and J by 5 bases, with 19 bases between them. The germline gives CDR1 MNHNS, CDR2 SASEGT. The CDR3 has 15 amino acids.

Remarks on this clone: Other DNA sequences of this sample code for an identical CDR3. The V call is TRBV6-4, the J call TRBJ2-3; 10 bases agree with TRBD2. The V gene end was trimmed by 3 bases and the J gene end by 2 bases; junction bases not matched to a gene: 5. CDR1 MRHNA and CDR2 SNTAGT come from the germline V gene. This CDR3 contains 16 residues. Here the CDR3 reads CASSEASGGSTDTQYF. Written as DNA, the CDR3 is TGTGCCAGCAGTGAGGCTAGCGGGGGTTCCACAGATACGCAGTATTTT.

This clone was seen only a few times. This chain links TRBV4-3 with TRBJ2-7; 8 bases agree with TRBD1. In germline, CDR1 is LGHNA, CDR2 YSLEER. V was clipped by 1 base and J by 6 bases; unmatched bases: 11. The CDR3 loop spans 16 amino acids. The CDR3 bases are TGCGCCAGCAGCCAAGTCGCCGGACAGGGAACGGTCGAGCAGTACTTC. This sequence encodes CASSQVAGQGTVEQYF.

The CDR3 reads CASSLSSGGAQETQYF. In DNA, the CDR3 is TGTGCCAGCAGCTTAAGTAGCGGGGGGGCCCAAGAGACCCAGTACTTC. The gene calls are TRBV7-3 and TRBJ2-5; 11 bases line up with TRBD2. The germline CDR1 and CDR2 sequences are SGHTA and FQGTGA. Trimming took 1 base from V and 1 from J; bases not matched to a gene: 2. This CDR3 contains 16 residues.